These 25 T cell receptor beta chains were sequenced from one sample in a study of cytomegalovirus exposure and HLA in healthy donors. The PCR employed 60 Vbeta primers together with 13 Jbeta primers. The data were produced by immunoSEQ multiplex PCR, yet TCRdb's version contains in-frame clones alone and is incomplete. The sample lists 200,000 or so clones, 85% to 90% occurring once. Source material: PBMCs. The receptor source for this set is a human donor in good health.

A remark on this clone: A read error may account for a junction end that differs from germline. The gene calls are TRBV7-2 and TRBJ2-7; a weak D match, TRBD2 (6 bases). Per germline, CDR1 SGHTA and CDR2 FQGNSA. There are 15 residues in the CDR3. The CDR3 loop is CASRLLTGVSNEQYF. For the CDR3, the DNA is TGTGCCAGCAGATTACTAACGGGAGTCTCCAACGAGCAGTACTTC. Full variable domain (missing parts from reference TRBV7-2 and TRBJ2-7): GAGVSQSPSNKVTEKGKDVELRCDPISGHTALYWYRQSLGQGLEFLIYFQGNSAPDKSGLPSDRFSAERTGGSVSTLTIQRTQQEDSAVYLCASRLLTGVSNEQYFGPGTRLTVT.

The chain uses TRBV4-3 and TRBJ2-1; D perhaps matches TRBD1 (5 bases). The CDR3 runs to 15 residues. Germline loops: CDR1 LGHNA, CDR2 YSLEER. V lost 3 bases and J 9 bases, leaving 18 bases between the germline ends. The CDR3 sequence is CASSQVATSRAEQFF. The DNA of the CDR3 is TGCGCCAGCAGCCAGGTGGCGACCAGCAGGGCTGAGCAGTTCTTC.

This clone has a handful of counts. This chain joins TRBV19 and TRBJ2-1, with 7 bases that match TRBD1. Trimming removed 4 bases from V and 3 bases from J; junction bases left unmatched: 9. Germline CDR1 LNHDA, CDR2 SQIVND (reference sequence). This CDR3 is 16 amino acids long. DNA for the CDR3: TGTGCCAGTAGTACCGACAGGGTCTTATTCTACAATGAGCAGTTCTTC. Translated: CASSTDRVLFYNEQFF.

The chain joins TRBV5-1 to TRBJ2-1; 11 bases fit TRBD2. CDR3 length equals 15 residues. With 1 base clipped from V and 9 bases from J, the junction kept 6 bases outside the gene matches. From germline, CDR1 is SGHRS and CDR2 YFSETQ. The CDR3 reads CASSLTSGSQGEQFF. CDR3 sequence (DNA): TGCGCCAGCAGCTTGACTAGCGGGAGCCAGGGTGAGCAGTTCTTC.

The V and J genes are TRBV5-4 and TRBJ2-2; TRBD2 agrees at 10 bases. In germline, CDR1 is SGHNT, CDR2 YYREEE (reference sequence). CDR3 size: 17 residues. J was trimmed by 3 bases and V by 0 bases; bases with no gene match: 5. CDR3 residues: CASSLAPTSGDTGELFF. In DNA form, the CDR3 reads TGTGCCAGCAGCTTGGCCCCTACTAGCGGGGACACCGGGGAGCTGTTTTTT.

The rearrangement uses TRBV27 and TRBJ2-4; possibly TRBD2 for D (6 bases). Trimming left V 3 bases short and J 5 bases short, with 8 bases between. CDR1 and CDR2 (germline): MNHEY, SMNVEV (reference sequence). The CDR3 length is 13 residues. This chain's CDR3 is CASSFREENIQYF. Written as DNA, the CDR3 is TGTGCCAGCAGTTTCAGGGAGGAAAACATTCAGTACTTC.

The chain links TRBV7-9 to TRBJ2-7; TRBD2 agrees at 9 bases. V lost 5 bases to trimming and J lost 5 bases; unmatched junction nucleotides: 10. Germline values: CDR1 SEHNR, CDR2 FQNEAQ (reference sequence). The CDR3 has 15 residues. The CDR3 loop reads CASSPAGTSFDEQYF. CDR3 DNA sequence: TGTGCCAGCAGCCCAGCCGGGACTAGCTTCGACGAGCAGTACTTC. Together with reference TRBV7-9 and TRBJ2-7, the CDR3 gives the full variable domain: DTGVSQNPRHKITKRGQNVTFRCDPISEHNRLYWYRQTLGQGPEFLTYFQNEAQLEKSRLLSDRFSAERPKGSFSTLEIQRTEQGDSAMYLCASSPAGTSFDEQYFGPGTRLTVT.

The chain couples TRBV5-1 to TRBJ2-3; TRBD2 is a possible D gene (5 bases). Germline V gives CDR1 SGHRS, CDR2 YFSETQ. Trimming cost V 5 bases and J 2 bases, with 15 bases left between them. The CDR3 totals 15 residues. CDR3 coding DNA: TGCGCCAGCAGAGCATTAGCGTTACCCACAGATACGCAGTATTTT. This codes for CASRALALPTDTQYF.

For the CDR3, the DNA is TGTGCCAGCAGCTTCGGAGAAAACAATGAGCAGTTCTTC. This codes for CASSFGENNEQFF. This chain links TRBV7-9 with TRBJ2-1; D gene ambiguous. V lost 3 bases and J lost 5, with 8 bases in between. Germline V CDR1 and CDR2: SEHNR, FQNEAQ (reference sequence). This CDR3 is 13 amino acids long.

CDR3 coding DNA: TGCGCCAGCTCTACAGGGGATGGATATACGCAGTATTTT. This sequence encodes CASSTGDGYTQYF. J is TRBJ2-3 and V is TRBV5-1, with 7 bases aligning to TRBD1. The CDR3 contains 13 residues. The V segment lost 7 bases and the J segment 7 bases; nucleotides outside the gene matches: 9. CDR1 and CDR2 (germline): SGHRS, YFSETQ.

The gene calls are TRBV19 and TRBJ2-7; D is possibly TRBD2 (5 bases). CDR3 length: 14 amino acids. Trimming removed 7 bases at V and 4 bases at J, with 17 bases between. Per germline, CDR1 LNHDA and CDR2 SQIVND (reference sequence). This chain's CDR3 is CASTVGGGQYEQYF. The CDR3 bases are TGTGCCAGTACCGTCGGAGGCGGGCAGTACGAGCAGTACTTC.

This clone was detected once. The V and J genes are TRBV7-2 and TRBJ2-7; D ambiguous. Germline assignment: CDR1 SGHTA and CDR2 FQGNSA. The V and J ends lost 2 bases and 7 bases respectively, with 12 bases between them. The CDR3 totals 13 residues. The CDR3 bases are TGTGCCAGCAGCTTATGGCTCCGGCGGGAGCAGTACTTC. Amino acid sequence: CASSLWLRREQYF.

The table lists this clone with a count of one. The chain combines TRBV27 with TRBJ2-3; D gene ambiguous. Per germline, CDR1 MNHEY and CDR2 SMNVEV (reference sequence). The CDR3 is 14 amino acids. Trimming stripped 9 bases from V and 0 bases from J, with 13 bases between. This CDR3 reads CASCPTESTDTQYF. The CDR3 DNA sequence: TGTGCCAGTTGTCCGACGGAGAGCACAGATACGCAGTATTTT.

The rearrangement links TRBV7-9 to TRBJ2-1, with 8 positions matching TRBD2. V shed 5 bases, J shed 2 bases, and the junction held 5 bases outside the gene matches. Germline assignment: CDR1 SEHNR and CDR2 FQNEAQ (reference sequence). The CDR3 sequence is 15 residues long. This CDR3 reads CASSPSGSPYNEQFF. For the CDR3, the DNA is TGTGCCAGCAGCCCCAGCGGGAGTCCCTACAATGAGCAGTTCTTC.

The chain carries TRBV5-1 and TRBJ2-7, with D perhaps TRBD1 (6 bases). V was clipped by 0 bases and J by 3 bases, with 10 bases between them. CDR1 and CDR2 from the germline V gene are SGHRS and YFSETQ. The CDR3 consists of 14 residues. CDR3 bases: TGCGCCAGCAGCTTGGCAGGGGAGAACTACGAGCAGTACTTC. This gives the protein CASSLAGENYEQYF.

This clone was seen a single time. CDR3 loop: CASSLTGDTDTQYF. In DNA form, the CDR3 reads TGTGCCAGCAGCTTAACAGGGGACACAGATACGCAGTATTTT. The chain joins TRBV5-5 to TRBJ2-3; TRBD1 matches 7 bases. Germline V gives CDR1 SGHKS, CDR2 YYEKEE (reference sequence). This CDR3 spans 14 amino acids. The V and J ends lost 2 bases and 2 bases, in that order; junction bases with no gene match: 2.

V and J are TRBV19 and TRBJ1-2; 8 bases match TRBD1. V lost 5 bases and J lost 2; bases outside the gene matches: 4. Germline V gene sequence: CDR1 LNHDA, CDR2 SQIVND (reference sequence). CDR3 size: 14 residues. CDR3 sequence: CASSQDRANYGYTF. CDR3 DNA: TGTGCCAGTAGTCAGGACAGGGCCAACTATGGCTACACCTTC. The whole variable domain, filled in from reference TRBV19 and TRBJ1-2, reads DGGITQSPKYLFRKEGQNVTLSCEQNLNHDAMYWYRQDPGQGLRLIYYSQIVNDFQKGDIAEGYSVSREKKESFPLTVTSAQKNPTAFYLCASSQDRANYGYTFGSGTRLTVV.

This clone was found once. This rearrangement joins TRBV30 to TRBJ2-3, with no clear D. V lost 0 bases and J lost 6, with 7 bases in between. The germline CDR1 and CDR2 sequences are GTSNPN and SVGIG (reference sequence). This CDR3 has 12 amino acids. The CDR3 protein is CAWSVYPDTQYF. CDR3 sequence (DNA): TGTGCCTGGAGTGTATATCCCGATACGCAGTATTTT.

The chain is built from TRBV15 and TRBJ2-5, with 8 bases identical to TRBD2. This CDR3 spans 14 amino acids. V trimming: 3 bases; J trimming: 4 bases; junction bases outside the gene matches: 4. The germline V gene has CDR1 LNHNV and CDR2 YYDKDF (reference sequence). CDR3 loop: CATSSLGGGETQYF. The CDR3 DNA reads TGTGCCACCAGCAGCCTCGGGGGGGGAGAGACCCAGTACTTC.

CDR3 bases: TGTGCCAGCACCCTAAGGGCTGGACAGGCCGGGGAGACCCAGTACTTC. It is translated as CASTLRAGQAGETQYF. J is TRBJ2-5 and V is TRBV9; 7 bases are a match to TRBD1. Germline V gene sequence: CDR1 SGDLS, CDR2 YYNGEE. The CDR3 sequence is 16 residues long. Unmatched junction bases numbered 16, after V lost 6 bases and J lost 5 bases.

J is TRBJ2-7 and V is TRBV7-9; 8 nucleotides align to TRBD2. V was clipped by 1 base and J by 6 bases; unmatched bases: 8. Looked up from germline, CDR1 is SEHNR and CDR2 is FQNEAQ (reference sequence). The CDR3 totals 15 residues. The DNA of the CDR3 is TGTGCCAGCAGCTTAGGGGCGGGAGGAGGGGGCGAGCAGTACTTC. This gives the protein CASSLGAGGGGEQYF.

J is TRBJ2-7 and V is TRBV6-1; 7 bases align to TRBD1. V lost 2 bases and J lost 4; bases outside the gene matches: 2. This CDR3 contains 13 residues. In germline, CDR1 is MNHNS, CDR2 SASEGT. The CDR3 coding sequence is TGTGCCAGCAGTGAACGGGACAGTTACGAGCAGTACTTC. Protein sequence: CASSERDSYEQYF.

J is TRBJ2-7 and V is TRBV11-2; D ambiguous. V was pared by 1 base and J by 2 bases, with 12 bases between. This CDR3 has 15 residues. CDR1 and CDR2 from the germline V gene are SGHAT and FQNNGV. The CDR3 reads CASSLVLTDPYEQYF. Written as DNA, the CDR3 is TGTGCCAGCAGCTTAGTCTTAACAGATCCCTACGAGCAGTACTTC.

Concerning this clone itself: The identical CDR3 is also encoded by other nucleotide sequences in the sample. The chain carries TRBV5-4 and TRBJ2-7; D is uncertain. In germline, CDR1 is SGHNT, CDR2 YYREEE (reference sequence). The CDR3 contains 13 residues. Trimming pared 0 bases from V and 3 bases from J, leaving 7 bases between. The CDR3 DNA is TGTGCCAGCAGCTTGGGTTTAGACTACGAGCAGTACTTC. This codes for CASSLGLDYEQYF.

The chain links TRBV28 to TRBJ2-1, with D possibly matching TRBD2 (6 bases). Germline lookup yields CDR1 MDHEN and CDR2 SYDVKM. V was shortened by 7 bases and J by 8 bases, with 18 bases between the two germline ends. The CDR3 extends over 14 amino acids. CDR3: CASISGLVPDEQFF. CDR3 nucleotides: TGTGCCAGCATTTCGGGACTCGTCCCTGATGAGCAGTTCTTC.